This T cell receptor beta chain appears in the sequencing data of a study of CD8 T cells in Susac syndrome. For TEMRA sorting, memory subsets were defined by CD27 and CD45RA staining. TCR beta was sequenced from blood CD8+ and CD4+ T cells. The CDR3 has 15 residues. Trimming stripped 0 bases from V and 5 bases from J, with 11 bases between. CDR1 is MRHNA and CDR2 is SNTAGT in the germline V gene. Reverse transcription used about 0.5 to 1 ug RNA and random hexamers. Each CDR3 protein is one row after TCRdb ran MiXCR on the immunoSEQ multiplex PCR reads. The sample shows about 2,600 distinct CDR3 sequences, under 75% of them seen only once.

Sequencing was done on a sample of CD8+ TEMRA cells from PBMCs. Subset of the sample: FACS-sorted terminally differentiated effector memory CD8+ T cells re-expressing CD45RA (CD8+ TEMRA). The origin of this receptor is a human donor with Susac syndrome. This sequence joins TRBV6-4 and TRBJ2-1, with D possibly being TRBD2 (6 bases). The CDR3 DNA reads TGTGCCAGCAGTGACTCGGCGGGGTCCCACAATGAGCAGTTCTTC. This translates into CASSDSAGSHNEQFF.